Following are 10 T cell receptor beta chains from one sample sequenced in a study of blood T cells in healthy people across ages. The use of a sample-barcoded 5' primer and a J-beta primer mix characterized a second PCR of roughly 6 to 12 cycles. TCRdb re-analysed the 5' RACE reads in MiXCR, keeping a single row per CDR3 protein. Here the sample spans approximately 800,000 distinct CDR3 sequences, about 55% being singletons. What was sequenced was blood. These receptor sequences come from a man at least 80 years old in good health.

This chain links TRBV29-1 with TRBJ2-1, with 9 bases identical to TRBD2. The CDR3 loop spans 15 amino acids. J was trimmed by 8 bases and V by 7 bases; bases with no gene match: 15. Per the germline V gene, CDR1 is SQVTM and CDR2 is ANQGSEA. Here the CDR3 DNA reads TGCAGCGCCCTCGGGGCGGGAGGGCCTAGGCATGAGCAGTTCTTC. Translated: CSALGAGGPRHEQFF.

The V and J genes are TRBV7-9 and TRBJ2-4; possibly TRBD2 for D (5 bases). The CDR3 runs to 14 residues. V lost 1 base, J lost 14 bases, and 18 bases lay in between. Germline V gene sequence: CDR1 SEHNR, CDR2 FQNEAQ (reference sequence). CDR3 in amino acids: CASSLEVLEEPEYF. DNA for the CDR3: TGTGCCAGCAGCTTAGAGGTTTTGGAGGAACCGGAGTACTTC.

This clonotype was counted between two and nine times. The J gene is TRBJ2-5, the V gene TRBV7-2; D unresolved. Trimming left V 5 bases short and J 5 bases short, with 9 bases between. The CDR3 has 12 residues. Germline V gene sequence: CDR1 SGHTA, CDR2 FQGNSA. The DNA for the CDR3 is TGTGCCAGCAGCCCTCCTAGGGAGACCCAGTACTTC. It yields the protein CASSPPRETQYF. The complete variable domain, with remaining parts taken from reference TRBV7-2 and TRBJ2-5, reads GAGVSQSPSNKVTEKGKDVELRCDPISGHTALYWYRQSLGQGLEFLIYFQGNSAPDKSGLPSDRFSAERTGGSVSTLTIQRTQQEDSAVYLCASSPPRETQYFGPGTRLLVL.

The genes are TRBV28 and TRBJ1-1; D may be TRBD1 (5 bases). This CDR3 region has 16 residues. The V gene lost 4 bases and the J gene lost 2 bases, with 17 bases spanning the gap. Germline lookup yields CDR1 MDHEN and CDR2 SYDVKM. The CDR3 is CASSSMARGDNTEAFF. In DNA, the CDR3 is TGTGCCAGCAGTTCTATGGCCCGGGGGGATAACACTGAAGCTTTCTTT.

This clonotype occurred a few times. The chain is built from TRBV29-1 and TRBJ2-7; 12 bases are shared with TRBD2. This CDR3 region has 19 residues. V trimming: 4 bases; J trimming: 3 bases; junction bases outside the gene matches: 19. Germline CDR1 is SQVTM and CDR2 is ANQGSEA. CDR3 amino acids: CSVVGTSGPQRGIGYEQYF. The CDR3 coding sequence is TGCAGCGTTGTTGGGACTAGCGGGCCTCAGCGGGGGATTGGCTACGAGCAGTACTTC.

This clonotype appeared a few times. This CDR3 reads CASSQEAGDTSSYNEQFF. DNA for the CDR3: TGCGCCAGCAGCCAAGAAGCGGGGGACACGAGCTCCTACAATGAGCAGTTCTTC. V and J are TRBV4-1 and TRBJ2-1; TRBD2 matches 8 bases. The junction had 7 bases not matched to a gene; V was cut back by 0 bases and J by 0 bases. Germline loops: CDR1 MGHRA, CDR2 YSYEKL. This CDR3 is built from 18 residues.

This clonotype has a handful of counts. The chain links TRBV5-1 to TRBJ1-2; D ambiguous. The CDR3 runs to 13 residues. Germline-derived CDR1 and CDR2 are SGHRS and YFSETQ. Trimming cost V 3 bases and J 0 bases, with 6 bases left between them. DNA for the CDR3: TGCGCCAGCAGCTCCCGGACTAACTATGGCTACACCTTC. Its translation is CASSSRTNYGYTF.

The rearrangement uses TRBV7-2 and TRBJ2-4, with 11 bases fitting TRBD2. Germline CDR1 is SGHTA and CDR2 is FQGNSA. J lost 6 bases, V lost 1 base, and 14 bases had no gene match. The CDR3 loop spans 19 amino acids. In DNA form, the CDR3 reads TGTGCCAGCAGCTTAGACGGCACTAGCGGGGGACTGGGTCGAAACATTCAGTACTTC. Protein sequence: CASSLDGTSGGLGRNIQYF.

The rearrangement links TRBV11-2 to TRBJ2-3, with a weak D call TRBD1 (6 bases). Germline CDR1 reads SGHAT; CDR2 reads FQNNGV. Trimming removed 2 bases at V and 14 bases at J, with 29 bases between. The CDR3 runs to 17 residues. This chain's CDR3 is CASSLRSMAGVQGDAYF. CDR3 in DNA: TGTGCCAGCAGCTTAAGGAGTATGGCAGGGGTTCAGGGAGACGCGTATTTT.

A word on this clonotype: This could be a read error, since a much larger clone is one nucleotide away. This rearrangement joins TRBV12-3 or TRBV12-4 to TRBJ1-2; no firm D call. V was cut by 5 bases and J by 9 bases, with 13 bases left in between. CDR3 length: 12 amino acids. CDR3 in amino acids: CASSLVGYSYTF. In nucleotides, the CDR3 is TGTGCCAGCAGTCTTGTTGGGTATAGCTACACCTTC.